This TCR beta chain was observed in a study of T-cell reconstitution after alpha-beta-depleted transplantation in children. This clonotype has a count of ten or more. Per germline, CDR1 DFQATT and CDR2 SNEGSKA (reference sequence). J gave up 1 base and V 3 bases, and 8 bases lay outside the gene matches. The CDR3 sequence is 15 residues long. It was with unique molecular identifiers that the TCRbeta library was prepared. TCRdb re-called the PCR reads through MiXCR, storing one row per CDR3 protein. The sample lists 600,000 to 700,000 distinct CDR3 sequences, 16% occurring once. The rearrangement joins TRBV20-1 to TRBJ2-5; 7 bases are a match to TRBD2. The receptor was derived from a human donor who donated a stem cell graft to a child with acute myeloid leukemia. The starting material was PBMCs from the stem cell graft donor, obtained from the stem cell graft. The CDR3: CSASSGLAAQETQYF. DNA of the CDR3: TGCAGTGCTAGTTCCGGGCTAGCGGCCCAAGAGACCCAGTACTTC.